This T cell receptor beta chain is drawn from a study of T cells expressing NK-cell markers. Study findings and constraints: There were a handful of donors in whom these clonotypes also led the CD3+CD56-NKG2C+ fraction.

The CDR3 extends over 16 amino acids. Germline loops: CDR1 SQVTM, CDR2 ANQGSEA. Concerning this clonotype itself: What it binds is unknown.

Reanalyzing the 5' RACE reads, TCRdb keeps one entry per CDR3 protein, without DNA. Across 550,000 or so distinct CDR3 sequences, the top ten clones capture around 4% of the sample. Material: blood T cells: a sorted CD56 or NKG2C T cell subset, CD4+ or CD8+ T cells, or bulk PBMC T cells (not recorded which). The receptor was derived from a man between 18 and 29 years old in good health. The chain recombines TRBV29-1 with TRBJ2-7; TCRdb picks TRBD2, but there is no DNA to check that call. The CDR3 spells CSVDGGTGGGIYEQYF.